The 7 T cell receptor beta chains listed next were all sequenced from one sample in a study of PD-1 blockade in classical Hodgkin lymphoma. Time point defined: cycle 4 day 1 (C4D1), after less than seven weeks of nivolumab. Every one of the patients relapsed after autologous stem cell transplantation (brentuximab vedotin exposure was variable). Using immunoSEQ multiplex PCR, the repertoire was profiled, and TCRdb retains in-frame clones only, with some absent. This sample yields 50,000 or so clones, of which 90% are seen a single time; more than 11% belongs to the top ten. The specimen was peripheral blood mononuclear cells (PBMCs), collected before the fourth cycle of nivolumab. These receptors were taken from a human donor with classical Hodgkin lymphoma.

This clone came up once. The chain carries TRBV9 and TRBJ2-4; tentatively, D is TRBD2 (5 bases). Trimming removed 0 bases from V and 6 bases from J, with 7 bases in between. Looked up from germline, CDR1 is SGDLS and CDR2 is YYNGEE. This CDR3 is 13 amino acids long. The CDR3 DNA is TGTGCCAGCAGCGTAGGGACTGGAAACATTCAGTACTTC. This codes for CASSVGTGNIQYF.

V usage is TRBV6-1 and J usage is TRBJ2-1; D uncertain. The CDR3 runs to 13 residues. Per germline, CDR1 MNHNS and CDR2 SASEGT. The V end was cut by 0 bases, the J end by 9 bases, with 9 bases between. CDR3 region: CASSEAVRTEQFF. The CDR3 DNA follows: TGTGCCAGCAGTGAAGCAGTTCGAACTGAGCAGTTCTTC.

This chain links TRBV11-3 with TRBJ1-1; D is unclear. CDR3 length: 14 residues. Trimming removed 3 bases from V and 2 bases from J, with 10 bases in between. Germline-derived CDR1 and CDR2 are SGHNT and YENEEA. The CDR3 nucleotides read TGTGCCAGCAGCTTGCCTGGGGTCAACACTGAAGCTTTCTTT. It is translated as CASSLPGVNTEAFF.

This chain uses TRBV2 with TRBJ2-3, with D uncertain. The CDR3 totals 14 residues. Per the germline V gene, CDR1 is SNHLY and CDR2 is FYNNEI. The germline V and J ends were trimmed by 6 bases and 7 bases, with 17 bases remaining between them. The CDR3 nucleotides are TGTGCCAGCAGCTACGGGCTTAACATCTATACGCAGTATTTT. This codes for CASSYGLNIYTQYF.

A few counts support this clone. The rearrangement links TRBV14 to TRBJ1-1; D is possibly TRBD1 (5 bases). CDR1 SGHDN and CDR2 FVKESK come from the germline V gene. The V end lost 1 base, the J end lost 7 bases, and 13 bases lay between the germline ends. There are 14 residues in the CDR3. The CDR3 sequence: CASSQGGDGREAFF. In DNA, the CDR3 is TGTGCCAGCAGCCAAGGCGGGGACGGACGTGAAGCTTTCTTT.

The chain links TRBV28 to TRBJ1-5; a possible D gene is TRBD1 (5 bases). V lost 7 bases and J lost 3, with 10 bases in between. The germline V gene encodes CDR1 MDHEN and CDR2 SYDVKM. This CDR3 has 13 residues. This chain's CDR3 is CASTNRNNQPQHF. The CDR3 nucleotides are TGTGCCAGCACGAACAGGAACAATCAGCCCCAGCATTTT.

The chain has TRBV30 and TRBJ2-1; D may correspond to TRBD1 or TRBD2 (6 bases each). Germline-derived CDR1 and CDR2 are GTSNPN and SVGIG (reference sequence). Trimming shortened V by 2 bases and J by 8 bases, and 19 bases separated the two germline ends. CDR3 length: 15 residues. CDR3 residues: CAWSHPGRGGDEQFF. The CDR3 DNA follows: TGTGCCTGGAGTCACCCCGGCAGGGGCGGGGATGAGCAGTTCTTC. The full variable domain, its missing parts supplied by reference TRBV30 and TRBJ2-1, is SQTIHQWPATLVQPVGSPLSLECTVEGTSNPNLYWYRQAAGRGLQLLFYSVGIGQISSEVPQNLSASRPQDRQFILSSKKLLLSDSGFYLCAWSHPGRGGDEQFFGPGTRLTVL.